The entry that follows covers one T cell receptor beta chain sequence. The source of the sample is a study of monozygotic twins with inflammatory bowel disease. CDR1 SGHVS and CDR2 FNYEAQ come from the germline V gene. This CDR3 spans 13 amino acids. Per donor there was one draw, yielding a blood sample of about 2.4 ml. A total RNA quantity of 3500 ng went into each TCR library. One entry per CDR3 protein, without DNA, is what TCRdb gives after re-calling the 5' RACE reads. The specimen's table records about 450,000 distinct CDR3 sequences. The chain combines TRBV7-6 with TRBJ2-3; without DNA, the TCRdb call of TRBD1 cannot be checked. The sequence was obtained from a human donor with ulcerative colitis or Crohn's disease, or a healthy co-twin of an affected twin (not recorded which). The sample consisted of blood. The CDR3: CASRTGHQDTQYF.